This is a list of T cell receptor beta chains from one sample in a study of shared clonotypes between healthy human individuals. Sequencing was performed with immunoSEQ multiplex PCR; in TCRdb, only in-frame clones are kept and a portion is missing. The sample has over a million clones; 70% to 80% are singletons. Sequencing was carried out using memory CD4+ T cells from PBMCs. The source of these receptors is a man between 18 and 29 years old in good health. Some clones in this sample may be carry-over from other donors' samples. The CDR3 runs from the conserved cysteine through the conserved F or W. A D gene is named only where the DNA matches it firmly. Where a row states a size, it is once, few, many or the class of an expanded clone; other rows omit it.

CASNPMGGETQYF,TGTGCCAGCAACCCAATGGGGGGGGAGACCCAGTACTTC,.,TRBV7-9,TRBD2,TRBJ2-5
CASSPLAGGQPQHF,TGTGCCAGCTCACCCCTAGCAGGGGGCCAGCCCCAGCATTTT,.,TRBV18,TRBD1,TRBJ1-5
CASSPPGTNPITYEQYF,TGTGCCAGCTCACCCCCCGGGACTAACCCTATTACCTACGAGCAGTACTTC,few,TRBV18,TRBD2,TRBJ2-7
CASSASLGGSYSYEQYF,TGTGCCAGCAGTGCATCTCTAGGCGGTTCCTACTCCTACGAGCAGTACTTC,.,TRBV6-1,.,TRBJ2-7
CASYDRGPANTGELFF,TGTGCCAGCTATGACAGGGGCCCCGCGAACACCGGGGAGCTGTTTTTT,.,TRBV28,TRBD1,TRBJ2-2
CASSSPTGGTEAFF,TGTGCCAGCAGCTCCCCAACAGGGGGCACTGAAGCTTTCTTT,.,TRBV5-6,TRBD1,TRBJ1-1
CASSLDRGYEQYF,TGTGCCAGCAGCTTGGATAGGGGGTACGAGCAGTACTTC,.,TRBV11-2,.,TRBJ2-7
CASSRTGGRETQYF,TGCGCCAGCAGCCGGACAGGGGGCAGGGAGACCCAGTACTTC,.,TRBV5-1,TRBD1,TRBJ2-5
CAWNRDRDNQPQHF,TGTGCCTGGAACCGGGACAGGGACAATCAGCCCCAGCATTTT,.,TRBV30,TRBD1,TRBJ1-5
CASSLGVRGDTDTQYF,TGTGCCAGCAGCTTAGGAGTCCGGGGAGACACAGATACGCAGTATTTT,.,TRBV7-2,.,TRBJ2-3
CASSSPPRQGTYEQYF,TGTGCCAGCAGTTCACCCCCCCGACAGGGAACGTACGAGCAGTACTTC,once,TRBV28,TRBD1,TRBJ2-7
CASIRGRNNEQFF,TGTGCCAGCATAAGGGGGCGTAACAATGAGCAGTTCTTC,.,TRBV2,TRBD1,TRBJ2-1
CASSEGDSGANVLTF,TGTGCCAGCAGTGAAGGAGACTCTGGGGCCAACGTCCTGACTTTC,.,TRBV6-1,.,TRBJ2-6